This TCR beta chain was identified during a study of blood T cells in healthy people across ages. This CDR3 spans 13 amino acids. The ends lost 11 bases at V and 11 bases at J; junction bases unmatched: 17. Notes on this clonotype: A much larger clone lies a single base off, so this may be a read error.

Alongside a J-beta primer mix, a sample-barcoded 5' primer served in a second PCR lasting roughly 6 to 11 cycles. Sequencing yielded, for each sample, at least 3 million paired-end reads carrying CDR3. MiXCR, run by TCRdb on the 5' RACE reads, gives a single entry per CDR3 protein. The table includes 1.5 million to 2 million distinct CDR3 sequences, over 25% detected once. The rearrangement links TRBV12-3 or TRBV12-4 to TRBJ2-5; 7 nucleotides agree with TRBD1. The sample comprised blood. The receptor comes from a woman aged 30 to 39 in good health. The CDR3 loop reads CASRTGPYNEQYF. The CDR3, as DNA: TGTGCCTCCAGGACAGGACCCTACAATGAGCAGTACTTC.